This TCR beta chain is from a study of identical twins. Germline V lookup: CDR1 SNHLY, CDR2 FYNNEI. Trimming took 5 bases from V and 5 from J; bases not matched to a gene: 3. The CDR3 contains 14 residues. MiXCR, applied by TCRdb to the 5' RACE reads, yields one record per CDR3 protein. The data contain approximately 680,000 distinct CDR3 sequences, just over 7% of them singletons. This clonotype was recorded many times. Separately, the same data were catalogued under a study of yellow fever vaccine responses in identical twins.

The J gene is TRBJ2-2, the V gene TRBV2; 9 bases map to TRBD1. The TCR originated in a woman aged 18-30 years in good health. The sequencing input was PBMCs. The chain's CDR3 is CASSMTGGTGELFF. The CDR3 bases are TGTGCCAGCAGTATGACAGGGGGTACCGGGGAGCTGTTTTTT.